A selection of T cell receptor beta chains follows, all from one sample in a study of Graves' ophthalmopathy and Graves' hyperthyroidism. One entry per CDR3 protein results from TCRdb running MiXCR on the multiplex PCR reads. Altogether roughly 230,000 distinct CDR3 sequences are present, around a fifth being singletons, with the ten largest covering roughly 39%. The sequenced sample consisted of peripheral blood. The origin of the receptors is a woman in her forties or fifties with Graves' ophthalmopathy. The CDR3 runs from the conserved cysteine through the conserved F or W. Fields, in order: V gene, J gene, CDR3 protein.

>TRBV20-1|TRBJ2-4
CSALDPATGIQYF
>TRBV6-5|TRBJ2-4
CASSWGPVTKNIQYF
>TRBV5-1|TRBJ2-2
CASSSPGVGELFF
>TRBV28|TRBJ1-2
CASSFLVGGYTF
>TRBV7-6|TRBJ1-1
CASSSRAGQGEAFF
>TRBV7-3|TRBJ2-5
CASSLGVRGREETQYF
>TRBV12-3/TRBV12-4|TRBJ2-5
CASSPGLVGGETQYF
>TRBV30|TRBJ1-1
CAWSPALGMNTEAFF
>TRBV2|TRBJ2-4
CASSPLTSGRRSFRNIQYF
>TRBV12-3/TRBV12-4|TRBJ1-2
CASRKTGAGYGYTF
>TRBV28|TRBJ2-7
CASSLARVRTYEQYF
>TRBV6-2/TRBV6-3|TRBJ2-7
CASSYSSGPSPAGSYEQYF
>TRBV19|TRBJ1-5
CASSLRPEATGSNQPQHF
>TRBV24-1|TRBJ1-2
CATSDPKQAYGYTF
>TRBV20-1|TRBJ2-5
CSATSLAPRAQYF
>TRBV6-5|TRBJ1-6
CASSYSKSASGSPLHF
>TRBV24-1|TRBJ1-1
CATRGGSRAFF
>TRBV5-1|TRBJ1-1
CASSATANTEAFF
>TRBV2|TRBJ2-7
CASAEGFGVDF
>TRBV11-1|TRBJ1-1
CASSGRDRFMNTEAFF
>TRBV30|TRBJ2-7
CASVKREGDEQYF
>TRBV27|TRBJ2-7
CASSFRGLAGSYEQYF
>TRBV12-3/TRBV12-4|TRBJ2-6
CASSLAGGSGANVLTF
>TRBV12-3/TRBV12-4|TRBJ2-5
CASSLAVSEETQYF
>TRBV9|TRBJ2-2
CASSATRVGLAYAGELFF
>TRBV19|TRBJ1-1
CASTPLPPSEAFF
>TRBV5-1|TRBJ2-5
CASSPGAEETQYF
>TRBV7-6|TRBJ1-6
CASSEKMVRVVSPLHF
>TRBV9|TRBJ2-1
CASSTDSLAGWNEQFF
>TRBV27|TRBJ1-2
CASGADRGQGGYTF
>TRBV5-5|TRBJ2-5
CASSLDLANNQETQYF
>TRBV30|TRBJ2-2
CAWSVESGFGELFF
>TRBV6-1|TRBJ1-2
CASSVARTNYGYTF
>TRBV2|TRBJ1-5
CASSIPGTANQPQHF
>TRBV4-1|TRBJ2-2
CASSQDRVTGELFF
>TRBV6-1|TRBJ1-1
CASSEGRLNTEAFF
>TRBV29-1|TRBJ1-1
CSVDHTGTEAFF
>TRBV4-1|TRBJ2-4
CASSQGTSGRAAKNIQYF
>TRBV20-1|TRBJ1-2
CSASGQGPNYTF
>TRBV7-2|TRBJ2-7
CASSLGAGTSYEQYF
>TRBV12-3/TRBV12-4|TRBJ2-7
CASSEVAGGLGEQYF
>TRBV7-2|TRBJ1-1
CASSLRPVPNTEAFF
>TRBV15|TRBJ1-1
CATSRGIGTEYEAFF
>TRBV12-3/TRBV12-4|TRBJ1-5
CASSLDGGWDRGLDQPQHF
>TRBV20-1|TRBJ2-5
CSAKRTGRETQYF
>TRBV12-3/TRBV12-4|TRBJ1-1
CASSHRVGGNTEAFF
>TRBV19|TRBJ2-7
CASRREGRYEQYF
>TRBV12-3/TRBV12-4|TRBJ1-1
CASTTLEGTEAFF
>TRBV12-3/TRBV12-4|TRBJ2-7
CASSLDLAGGHEQYF
>TRBV2|TRBJ1-1
CASSPGKGAFF
>TRBV29-1|TRBJ1-1
CSASRDGEAFF